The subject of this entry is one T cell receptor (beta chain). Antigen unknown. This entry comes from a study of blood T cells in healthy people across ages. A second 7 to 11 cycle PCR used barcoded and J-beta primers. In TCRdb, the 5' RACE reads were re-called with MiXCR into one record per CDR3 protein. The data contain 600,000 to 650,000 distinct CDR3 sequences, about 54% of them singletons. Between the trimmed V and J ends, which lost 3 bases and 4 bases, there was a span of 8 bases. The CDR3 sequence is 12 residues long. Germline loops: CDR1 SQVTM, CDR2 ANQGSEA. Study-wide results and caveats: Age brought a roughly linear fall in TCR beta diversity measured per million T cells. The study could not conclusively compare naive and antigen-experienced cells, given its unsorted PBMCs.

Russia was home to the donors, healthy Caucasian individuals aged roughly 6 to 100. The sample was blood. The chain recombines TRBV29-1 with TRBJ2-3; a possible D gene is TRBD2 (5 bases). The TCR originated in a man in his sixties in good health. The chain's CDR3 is CSVERESDTQYF. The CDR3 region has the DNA TGCAGCGTTGAGAGGGAGTCAGATACGCAGTATTTT.